A single sample is the source of the 32 T cell receptor beta chains below, sequenced in a study of beta chain features in type 1 diabetes (dated by TCRdb to the late 2010s). The investigation overall reported the following: Type 1 diabetes patients showed a moderate but significant shortening of TCRB CDR3 length in all four CD4+ subsets.

The antigens of these receptors remain unknown. Library generation was performed with the immunoSEQ multiplex PCR assay. All of the isolated RNA was reverse transcribed with the High Capacity cDNA Reverse Transcription Kit, so expressed TCRB transcripts were sequenced. TCRdb took over this immuneACCESS table, retaining in-frame rearrangements with V and J assigned. Such tables are incomplete; in checked studies, under half of the missing clones stem from an unresolved V gene, and the remainder is unexplained. The sample table lists fewer than 450,000 clones, less than 15% of them with a count of one. The top ten hold 0.015% of the sample. Sequenced material: naive CD4+ T cells from blood. The cell subset or site tag for this specimen amounts to: true naive CD4+ T cells. These receptors were obtained from a young woman with type 1 diabetes.

The sample holds a few counts of this clone. This chain joins TRBV6-6 and TRBJ1-2; D gene ambiguous. Germline loops: CDR1 MNHNY, CDR2 SVGAGI (reference sequence). This CDR3 has 14 amino acids. Trimming shortened V by 6 bases and J by 2 bases, and 13 bases separated the two germline ends. The DNA of the CDR3 is TGTGCCAGCAGGCGGGCCCAGGACAACTATGGCTACACCTTC. Its translation is CASRRAQDNYGYTF.

This clone turned up a few times. The sample carries other DNA sequences with the same CDR3. The chain is built from TRBV5-4 and TRBJ2-5; 7 bases are shared with TRBD2. The CDR3 covers 14 residues. Germline V gene lookup returns CDR1 SGHNT and CDR2 YYREEE (reference sequence). V shed 2 bases, J shed 1 base, and the junction held 2 bases outside the gene matches. This CDR3 is CASSLPSGQETQYF. The CDR3 coding sequence is TGTGCCAGCAGCTTACCTAGCGGCCAAGAGACCCAGTACTTC.

This clone showed up just a few times. The V gene is TRBV11-1, the J gene TRBJ2-4; TRBD1 matches at 8 bases. The junction had 7 bases not matched to a gene; V was cut back by 3 bases and J by 6 bases. The CDR3 runs 15 residues. CDR1 and CDR2 from the germline V gene are SGHAT and FQDESV (reference sequence). The CDR3 DNA reads as TGTGCCAGCAGCTTTTGGACAGGGAGTCCAAACATTCAGTACTTC. This sequence encodes CASSFWTGSPNIQYF.

The V and J genes are TRBV19 and TRBJ1-2; D is ambiguous. V lost 4 bases and J lost 3, with 15 bases in between. CDR1 LNHDA and CDR2 SQIVND come from the germline V gene (reference sequence). The CDR3 has 15 residues. The CDR3 here is CASSTRLGSDYGYTF. The DNA of the CDR3 is TGTGCCAGTAGTACGAGACTCGGCAGTGACTATGGCTACACCTTC.

The genes are TRBV7-9 and TRBJ2-5, with D perhaps matching TRBD2 (6 bases). This CDR3 spans 15 amino acids. Germline V CDR1 and CDR2: SEHNR, FQNEAQ (reference sequence). V lost 1 base and J lost 1, with 10 bases in between. CDR3 coding DNA: TGTGCCAGCAGCTTAGTTGGGACTTCCCAAGAGACCCAGTACTTC. It is translated as CASSLVGTSQETQYF.

This clone was observed a few times. The gene calls are TRBV20-1 and TRBJ2-7; D is possibly TRBD1 (6 bases). Germline V gene sequence: CDR1 DFQATT, CDR2 SNEGSKA (reference sequence). Trimming cost V 8 bases and J 2 bases, with 10 bases left between them. This CDR3 has 11 residues. The CDR3 sequence is CSHTGTYEQYF. As DNA, the CDR3 is TGCAGTCACACAGGGACCTACGAGCAGTACTTC.

This clone was seen a handful of times. This rearrangement joins TRBV27 to TRBJ1-4; the match to TRBD1 covers 10 bases. V was pared by 3 bases and J by 8 bases, with 9 bases of the junction left unmatched. Germline V gives CDR1 MNHEY, CDR2 SMNVEV (reference sequence). The CDR3 runs 16 residues. In nucleotides, the CDR3 is TGTGCCAGCAGTTTTTCCCGAAGGGACAGGGGAGAAAAACTGTTTTTT. Residues: CASSFSRRDRGEKLFF.

The chain couples TRBV28 to TRBJ2-7, with D possibly being TRBD2 (6 bases). V was cut by 5 bases and J by 7 bases, with 18 bases left in between. The CDR3 covers 14 residues. From germline, CDR1 is MDHEN and CDR2 SYDVKM. The CDR3 nucleotides are TGTGCCAGCAGTCCCGGGACTGGCCTGAGGGAGCAGTACGTC. This gives the protein CASSPGTGLREQYV.

CDR3 nucleotides: TGTGCCAGCAGCTACACTAGTAGTCGTTTCGATGAGCAGTTCTTC. This encodes CASSYTSSRFDEQFF. The chain uses TRBV5-4 and TRBJ2-1; TRBD2 might be the D (5 bases). The germline gives CDR1 SGHNT, CDR2 YYREEE (reference sequence). CDR3 length equals 15 residues. V was trimmed by 3 bases and J by 8 bases, leaving 18 bases between them.

This chain connects TRBV11-2 to TRBJ2-5; TRBD2 is a possible D gene (5 bases). There are 17 residues in the CDR3. Germline CDR1 is SGHAT and CDR2 is FQNNGV. The V end was cut by 1 base, the J end by 4 bases, with 19 bases between. The chain's CDR3 is CASSLGPQVREGETQYF. The CDR3 nucleotides read TGTGCCAGCAGCTTAGGACCACAAGTGAGGGAAGGAGAGACCCAGTACTTC.

This clone was picked up a small number of times. V gene TRBV28 combines with J gene TRBJ1-2, with D tentatively TRBD1 (6 bases). Between the trimmed V and J ends, which lost 5 bases and 4 bases, there was a span of 17 bases. CDR3 length: 15 residues. Per germline, CDR1 MDHEN and CDR2 SYDVKM. The CDR3 DNA reads TGTGCCAGCAGTCCCGGGGCTGAGGGGGTCTATGGCTACACCTTC. This codes for CASSPGAEGVYGYTF.

The chain employs TRBV28 and TRBJ2-7; TRBD2 matches 8 bases. Unmatched junction bases numbered 10, after V lost 5 bases and J lost 4 bases. The CDR3 runs 15 residues. Germline lookup yields CDR1 MDHEN and CDR2 SYDVKM. As DNA, the CDR3 is TGTGCCAGCAGTAAACCCCTAGCGGGCCCATACGAGCAGTACTTC. This sequence encodes CASSKPLAGPYEQYF.

This clone was picked up a small number of times. The chain uses TRBV9 and TRBJ2-2, with D perhaps matching TRBD2 (6 bases). This CDR3 has 14 amino acids. Germline loops: CDR1 SGDLS, CDR2 YYNGEE. Trimming cost V 4 bases and J 5 bases, with 12 bases left between them. The CDR3 reads CASSPGLTTGELFF. The CDR3 coding sequence is TGTGCCAGCAGCCCGGGACTGACAACCGGGGAGCTGTTTTTT. Full variable domain (outside the CDR3, taken from reference TRBV9 and TRBJ2-2): DSGVTQTPKHLITATGQRVTLRCSPRSGDLSVYWYQQSLDQGLQFLIQYYNGEERAKGNILERFSAQQFPDLHSELNLSSLELGDSALYFCASSPGLTTGELFFGEGSRLTVL.

The V gene is TRBV30, the J gene TRBJ2-1; 11 bases match TRBD2. J was trimmed by 8 bases and V by 3 bases; bases with no gene match: 12. Looked up from germline, CDR1 is GTSNPN and CDR2 is SVGIG (reference sequence). The CDR3 is 16 residues long. CDR3 DNA: TGTGCCTGGAGGGACACTAGCGGGAGATCGTCGGATGAGCAGTTCTTC. It specifies CAWRDTSGRSSDEQFF.

This clone occurred a few times. The CDR3 reads CASSSRSGEDNEQFF. The CDR3, as DNA: TGTGCCAGCAGCTCCCGTAGCGGGGAGGACAATGAGCAGTTCTTC. The chain recombines TRBV9 with TRBJ2-1, with TRBD2 matching 8 bases. The CDR3 length is 15 residues. Germline V gene lookup returns CDR1 SGDLS and CDR2 YYNGEE. With V trimmed by 4 bases and J by 5 bases, 8 bases remained unmatched.

This rearrangement joins TRBV7-9 to TRBJ2-7; D is perhaps TRBD2 (5 bases). CDR1 SEHNR and CDR2 FQNEAQ come from the germline V gene (reference sequence). Trimming shortened V by 4 bases and J by 3 bases, and 10 bases separated the two germline ends. The CDR3 runs to 13 residues. DNA of the CDR3: TGTGCCAGCAGCTGGAGCGGAATCTACGAGCAGTACTTC. It specifies CASSWSGIYEQYF.

The chain couples TRBV5-6 to TRBJ2-2, with D uncertain. Germline CDR1 and CDR2: SGHDT and YYEEEE. Trimming pared 4 bases from V and 1 base from J, leaving 8 bases between. The CDR3 sequence is 14 residues long. This CDR3 reads CASSPDWNTGELFF. The CDR3 nucleotides read TGTGCCAGCAGCCCCGACTGGAACACCGGGGAGCTGTTTTTT.

This clone has only a few counts. The chain recombines TRBV5-6 with TRBJ2-7, with D tentatively TRBD2 (5 bases). This CDR3 is 13 amino acids long. The germline V and J ends were trimmed by 3 bases and 1 base, with 8 bases remaining between them. CDR1 SGHDT and CDR2 YYEEEE come from the germline V gene. The CDR3 DNA reads TGTGCCAGCAGCTACGGGGTATCCTACGAGCAGTACGTC. Translated, it gives CASSYGVSYEQYV.

In its sample, this clone was seen a few times. The chain couples TRBV18 to TRBJ2-1; 7 nucleotides line up with TRBD1. Germline-derived CDR1 and CDR2 are KGHSH and LQKENI. V lost 3 bases, J lost 9 bases, and 5 bases stayed unmatched. The CDR3 is made up of 13 amino acids. The CDR3 reads CASSPGQAGEQFF. The DNA of the CDR3 is TGTGCCAGCTCACCCGGACAGGCCGGTGAGCAGTTCTTC. Looking up the rest from reference TRBV18 and TRBJ2-1 gives the full variable domain: NAGVMQNPRHLVRRRGQEARLRCSPMKGHSHVYWYRQLPEEGLKFMVYLQKENIIDESGMPKERFSAEFPKEGPSILRIQQVVRGDSAAYFCASSPGQAGEQFFGPGTRLTVL.

J is TRBJ2-1 and V is TRBV13; the D gene is possibly TRBD1 (6 bases). The germline gives CDR1 PRHDT, CDR2 FYEKMQ (reference sequence). Trimming pared 5 bases from V and 4 bases from J, leaving 15 bases between. This CDR3 is 15 amino acids long. In nucleotides, the CDR3 is TGTGCCAGCAGCCCGTTGACAGGCGGATACAATGAGCAGTTCTTC. It codes for CASSPLTGGYNEQFF.

This chain connects TRBV7-3 to TRBJ2-7, with 9 nucleotides matching TRBD1. V shed 8 bases and J 2 bases; nucleotides not matched to a gene: 1. Germline-derived CDR1 and CDR2 are SGHTA and FQGTGA. The CDR3 is 12 residues long. The CDR3 spells CASGTGPYEQYF. CDR3 in DNA: TGTGCCAGCGGGACAGGGCCCTACGAGCAGTACTTC.

The V gene is TRBV6-6, the J gene TRBJ2-1; 13 positions match TRBD2. CDR3 length: 16 amino acids. CDR1 and CDR2 from the germline V gene are MNHNY and SVGAGI (reference sequence). V gave up 7 bases and J gave up 7 bases; unmatched junction bases: 10. This chain's CDR3 is CASTLRWTSGSNEQFF. The CDR3 DNA follows: TGTGCCAGCACGCTGCGTTGGACTAGCGGGAGTAATGAGCAGTTCTTC.

This clone was seen a handful of times. The chain couples TRBV6-5 to TRBJ2-5; TRBD2 aligns across 10 bases. The CDR3 is made up of 15 amino acids. From germline, CDR1 is MNHEY and CDR2 SVGAGI. Unmatched junction bases numbered 9, after V lost 6 bases and J lost 5 bases. The DNA of the CDR3 is TGTGCCAGCAGACAGACTAGAGCGGGGGGGGAGACCCAGTACTTC. This gives the protein CASRQTRAGGETQYF.

This clone turned up a few times. The rearrangement joins TRBV30 to TRBJ2-1, with D maybe TRBD1 (6 bases). The CDR3 totals 11 residues. V lost 5 bases and J 6 bases, leaving 8 bases between the germline ends. The germline V gene encodes CDR1 GTSNPN and CDR2 SVGIG (reference sequence). The CDR3 loop is CAWGTRNEQFF. For the CDR3, the DNA is TGTGCCTGGGGGACACGCAATGAGCAGTTCTTC.

This clone was counted between two and nine times. V is TRBV13 and J is TRBJ2-7; D is possibly TRBD1 (5 bases). Trimming took off 5 bases at V and 4 bases at J, with 15 bases between the two ends. There are 14 residues in the CDR3. Germline CDR1 is PRHDT and CDR2 is FYEKMQ (reference sequence). The chain's CDR3 is CASSPSQGSYEQYV. For the CDR3, the DNA is TGTGCCAGCAGCCCAAGCCAGGGTTCGTACGAGCAGTACGTC.

This clone turned up a few times. The chain has TRBV7-9 and TRBJ2-3, with 8 bases that match TRBD2. Germline CDR1 reads SEHNR; CDR2 reads FQNEAQ (reference sequence). The CDR3 is 15 residues long. V lost 5 bases and J lost 2; bases outside the gene matches: 6. CDR3 residues: CASSPLAGFTDTQYF. CDR3 coding DNA: TGTGCCAGCAGCCCCTTAGCGGGATTCACAGATACGCAGTATTTT.

The V call is TRBV9, the J call TRBJ1-1; 8 bases are a match to TRBD1. This CDR3 has 14 amino acids. From germline, CDR1 is SGDLS and CDR2 YYNGEE. Trimming removed 3 bases from V and 3 bases from J; junction bases left unmatched: 4. The chain's CDR3 is CASSARGQDTEAFF. Written as DNA, the CDR3 is TGTGCCAGCAGCGCCAGGGGGCAAGACACTGAAGCTTTCTTT.

The chain combines TRBV28 with TRBJ2-7; 13 bases fit TRBD2. V was clipped by 3 bases and J by 4 bases; unmatched bases: 6. The CDR3 loop spans 16 amino acids. Germline CDR1 and CDR2: MDHEN and SYDVKM. CDR3 residues: CASSLDGLAGVYEQYF. The CDR3 region has the DNA TGTGCCAGCAGTTTGGACGGACTAGCGGGAGTTTACGAGCAGTACTTC.

The genes are TRBV7-2 and TRBJ2-7; 9 nucleotides align to TRBD2. This CDR3 is 15 amino acids long. V shed 1 base and J 2 bases; nucleotides not matched to a gene: 3. Germline CDR1 and CDR2: SGHTA and FQGNSA. CDR3: CASSLGAGGTYEQYV. Here the CDR3 DNA reads TGTGCCAGCAGCTTAGGGGCGGGAGGGACCTACGAGCAGTACGTC.

This clone was counted a single time. This chain links TRBV28 with TRBJ2-3; 12 bases align to TRBD2. The germline gives CDR1 MDHEN, CDR2 SYDVKM. The CDR3 spans 18 residues. J was trimmed by 5 bases and V by 2 bases; bases with no gene match: 11. The CDR3: CASSLHGLAGRLGDTQYF. The CDR3 bases are TGTGCCAGCAGTTTACACGGACTAGCGGGGCGGCTTGGAGATACGCAGTATTTT.

V and J are TRBV18 and TRBJ2-7; D unresolved. CDR1 KGHSH and CDR2 LQKENI come from the germline V gene. With 2 bases removed from V and 4 bases from J, the gap between germline ends came to 12 bases. The CDR3 totals 14 residues. The CDR3 sequence: CASSPSAAFYEQYV. The CDR3, as DNA: TGTGCCAGCTCACCAAGCGCAGCCTTTTACGAGCAGTACGTC.

This clone was picked up a small number of times. The V and J genes are TRBV5-1 and TRBJ1-1, with 8 positions matching TRBD1. Germline assignment: CDR1 SGHRS and CDR2 YFSETQ. V lost 4 bases, J lost 0 bases, and 11 bases stayed unmatched. This CDR3 comprises 17 residues. CDR3 in amino acids: CASSPGTGGDMNTEAFF. CDR3 bases: TGCGCCAGCAGCCCGGGGACAGGTGGGGACATGAACACTGAAGCTTTCTTT.